The source of this TCR beta chain is a study of CD8 T cells in Susac syndrome. Negative isolation yielded CD4+ and CD8+ T cells, and FACS enriched TEMRA cells. The CDR3 loop spans 14 amino acids. V gave up 4 bases and J gave up 8 bases; unmatched junction bases: 5. The germline V gene has CDR1 MNHEY and CDR2 SVGAGI. A single count supports this clonotype. With random hexamers, reverse transcription was performed on about 0.45 to 1 ug of RNA. TCRdb independently ran MiXCR on the immunoSEQ multiplex PCR reads; one entry per CDR3 protein. This table holds fewer than 90,000 distinct CDR3 sequences, 80% to 95% found once.

Sequencing was performed on CD8+ T cells from PBMCs. This clonotype was obtained from a human donor with Susac syndrome. The chain employs TRBV6-5 and TRBJ1-2, with TRBD1 matching over 12 bases. The CDR3 coding sequence is TGTGCCAGCAGTTTGGGACAGGGGGCAAAGGGCTACACCTTC. Translating gives CASSLGQGAKGYTF.